The rows below give T cell receptor beta chains drawn from one sample of a study of beta chain features in type 1 diabetes. The protocol was immunoSEQ multiplex PCR, while the TCRdb copy is restricted to in-frame clones and leaves out a portion. This table has 300,000 to 400,000 clones, over 10% appearing once. Source material: naive CD4+ T cells from blood. Receptors originate from a man younger than 30 in good health. Each CDR3 is given with its conserved first and last residue. D genes are given only for firm matches. The size entry is marked missing in some rows and otherwise reads once, few, many or a size class.

few	TRBV18	NA	TRBJ1-1	TGTGCCAGCTCACCTGACAGTACTGAAGCTTTCTTT	CASSPDSTEAFF
NA	TRBV27	TRBD2	TRBJ2-7	TGTGCCAGCAGTGGGACTAGTAGTTTGGGCGAGCAGTACTTC	CASSGTSSLGEQYF
NA	TRBV28	TRBD1	TRBJ2-7	TGTGCCAGCGCTTACGGACAGGGGGTTCCCTACGAGCAGTACTTC	CASAYGQGVPYEQYF
NA	TRBV9	NA	TRBJ1-5	TGTGCCAGCAGCGTAGGATCGGGCAATCAGCCCCAGCATTTT	CASSVGSGNQPQHF
few	TRBV5-1	NA	TRBJ2-7	TGCGCCAGCAGCTCTTTAGAAGGTAGCAGCTACGAGCAGTACTTC	CASSSLEGSSYEQYF
few	TRBV7-3	TRBD2	TRBJ2-1	TGTGCCAGCAGCTTAAAAGGGCTAGCGGGCTACAATGAGCAGTTCTTC	CASSLKGLAGYNEQFF
few	TRBV5-6	NA	TRBJ1-1	TGTGCCAGCAGCTTGTGGGGGGGAGGGCGATACACTGAAGCTTTCTTT	CASSLWGGGRYTEAFF
NA	TRBV19	NA	TRBJ1-1	TGTGCCAGTAGTTCACATACTACGAACACTGAAGCTTTCTTT	CASSSHTTNTEAFF
NA	TRBV6-7	TRBD1	TRBJ1-2	TGTGCCACCCCCGACTTTCACCGGGACAGGGGATATGGCTACACCTTC	CATPDFHRDRGYGYTF
few	TRBV27	NA	TRBJ1-4	TGTGCCAGCAAAGGGGGGGGCCCAGAAAAACTGTTTTTT	CASKGGGPEKLFF
NA	TRBV28	TRBD1	TRBJ2-7	TGTGCCAGCAGTTTGGGGACAGACTACGAGCAGTACTTC	CASSLGTDYEQYF
NA	TRBV9	NA	TRBJ1-1	TGTGCCAGCAGCGTAGGGTCAGGGGTGGGCACTGAAGCTTTCTTT	CASSVGSGVGTEAFF
NA	TRBV7-7	TRBD1	TRBJ2-7	TGTGCTAGCAGCTTAGGACAGGGGCCCTCCTACGAGCAGTACTTC	CASSLGQGPSYEQYF
NA	TRBV5-4	TRBD1	TRBJ2-7	TGTGCCAGCAGCACGCGACAGGGGGACTACGAGCAGTACTTC	CASSTRQGDYEQYF
NA	TRBV4-1	TRBD2	TRBJ2-1	TGCGCCAGCAGCCAGTACGGGACTAGCATCGAAAATGAGCAGTTCTTC	CASSQYGTSIENEQFF
NA	TRBV9	NA	TRBJ2-1	TGTGCCAGCAGCGTAGTAATTGCGGGTGCGGACAATGAGCAGTTCTTC	CASSVVIAGADNEQFF
few	TRBV5-1	NA	TRBJ1-2	TGCGCCAGCAGCCCGGGGGGCGGACGGAACTATGGCTACACCTTC	CASSPGGGRNYGYTF
NA	TRBV9	NA	TRBJ2-1	TGTGCCAGCAGCGTAGAGGGACTTATACGAAACAATGAGCAGTTCTTC	CASSVEGLIRNNEQFF
NA	TRBV20-1	NA	TRBJ1-2	TGCAGTGGTCCCCAGGGCCGAGGCTACACCTTC	CSGPQGRGYTF
few	TRBV9	NA	TRBJ2-7	TGTGCCAGCAGCCCGGGGACACCATACGAGCAGTACTTC	CASSPGTPYEQYF
few	TRBV29-1	TRBD1	TRBJ1-2	TGCAGCGTTGAAGAGGACAGGGGATATGGCTACACCTTC	CSVEEDRGYGYTF
NA	TRBV19	NA	TRBJ2-3	TGTGCCAGTAGTACCCTGGGAGCGAACACAGATACGCAGTATTTT	CASSTLGANTDTQYF
few	TRBV25-1	NA	TRBJ2-5	TGTGCCAGCAGCCAGCCTCGGGGGCAAGAGACCCAGTACTTC	CASSQPRGQETQYF
NA	TRBV7-3	TRBD1	TRBJ2-1	TGTGCCAGCAGTCCCGGGACAGGGGCACAGACTGAGCAGTTCTTC	CASSPGTGAQTEQFF
NA	TRBV10-3	NA	TRBJ2-6	TGTGCCATCAGTGAGTTGGCCAATTCTGGGGCCAACGTCCTGACTTTC	CAISELANSGANVLTF